This T cell receptor (beta chain) was captured in a study of blood T cell repertoires in COVID-19. Study in general: The United States, Italy and Spain provided the acute and convalescent COVID-19 samples.

TCRdb's table, derived via immunoSEQ multiplex PCR, lists solely in-frame clones and lacks some. The repertoire holds 300,000 to 350,000 clones, with around 88% as singletons. The junction had 11 bases not matched to a gene; V was cut back by 3 bases and J by 2 bases. The CDR3 extends over 18 amino acids. The V gene's germline CDR1 is SGHNT and CDR2 YYREEE (reference sequence). This sequence joins TRBV5-4 and TRBJ2-3; 11 bases are shared with TRBD2. Sequenced input: peripheral blood. This sequence was found in a woman between 25 and 40 years old with COVID-19, enrolled during active disease. The CDR3 DNA sequence: TGTGCCAGCAGCTATAGCGGGGGGGCTTCTCGTACCACAGATACGCAGTATTTT. Translating it yields CASSYSGGASRTTDTQYF.